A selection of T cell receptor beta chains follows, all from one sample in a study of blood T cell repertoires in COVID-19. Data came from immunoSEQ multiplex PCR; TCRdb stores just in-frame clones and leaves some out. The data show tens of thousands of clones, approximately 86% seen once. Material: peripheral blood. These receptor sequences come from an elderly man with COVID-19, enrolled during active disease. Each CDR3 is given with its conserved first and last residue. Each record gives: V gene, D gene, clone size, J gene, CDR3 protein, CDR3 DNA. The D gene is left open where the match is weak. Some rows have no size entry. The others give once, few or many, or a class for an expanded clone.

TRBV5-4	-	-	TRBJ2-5	CASSLSGVQETQYF	TGTGCCAGCAGCTTATCGGGGGTTCAAGAGACCCAGTACTTC
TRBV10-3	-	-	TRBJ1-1	CAIKRQGGDGTEAFF	TGTGCCATCAAGCGGCAGGGAGGTGATGGCACTGAAGCTTTCTTT
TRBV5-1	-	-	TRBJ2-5	CASRPGMETQYF	TGCGCCAGCAGACCGGGAATGGAGACCCAGTACTTC
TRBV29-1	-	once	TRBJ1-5	CSVKGLRNQPQHF	TGCAGCGTCAAGGGGCTGCGCAATCAGCCCCAGCATTTT
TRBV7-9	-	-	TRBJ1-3	CASSPGHSSGNTIYF	TGTGCCAGCAGCCCGGGACATAGCTCTGGAAACACCATATATTTT
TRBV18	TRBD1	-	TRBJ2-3	CASSPRQGGTDTQYF	TGTGCCAGCTCACCACGCCAGGGGGGCACAGATACGCAGTATTTT
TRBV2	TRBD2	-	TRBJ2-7	CASSGAGTSGFYEQYF	TGTGCCAGCAGTGGGGCCGGGACTAGCGGGTTCTACGAGCAGTACTTC
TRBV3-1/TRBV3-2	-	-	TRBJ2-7	CASSQTDWNSYEQYF	TGTGCCAGCAGCCAAACGGACTGGAACTCCTACGAGCAGTACTTC
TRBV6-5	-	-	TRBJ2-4	CASSRQVRGDIQYF	TGTGCCAGCAGTCGACAGGTCCGAGGGGACATTCAGTACTTC
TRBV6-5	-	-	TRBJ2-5	CASESETQYF	TGTGCCAGCGAGTCGGAGACCCAGTACTTC
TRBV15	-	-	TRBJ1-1	CATSRDYNPTGVYPRRTEAFF	TGTGCCACCAGCAGAGATTATAACCCGACAGGAGTATATCCGCGGCGCACTGAAGCTTTCTTT
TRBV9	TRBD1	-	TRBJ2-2	CASSLDRLNTGELFF	TGTGCCAGCAGCCTGGACAGGCTTAACACCGGGGAGCTGTTTTTT
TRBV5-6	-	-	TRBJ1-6	CASSPGTGVGNSPLHF	TGTGCCAGCAGCCCCGGGACGGGGGTGGGAAATTCACCCCTCCACTTT
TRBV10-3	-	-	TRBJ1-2	CAISETQGTHGYTF	TGTGCCATCAGTGAAACCCAGGGGACCCATGGCTACACCTTC
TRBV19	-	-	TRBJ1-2	CASRRQGSFGYYGYTF	TGTGCCAGTAGACGGCAGGGCAGTTTCGGCTACTATGGCTACACCTTC
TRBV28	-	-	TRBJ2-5	CASSSLLGTQETQYF	TGTGCCAGCAGTTCCCTACTAGGCACCCAAGAGACCCAGTACTTC
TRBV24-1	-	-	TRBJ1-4	CATSDFQLRGGNEKLFF	TGTGCCACCAGTGATTTCCAACTTCGGGGTGGCAATGAAAAACTGTTTTTT
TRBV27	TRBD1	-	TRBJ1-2	CASSFGTGSGYTF	TGTGCCAGCAGTTTCGGGACAGGGAGTGGCTACACCTTC
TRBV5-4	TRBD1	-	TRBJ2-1	CASSLGGDRGRYNEQFF	TGTGCCAGCAGCTTGGGGGGCGACAGGGGGAGGTACAATGAGCAGTTCTTC
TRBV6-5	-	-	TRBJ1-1	CASREAPEAFF	TGTGCCAGCAGGGAGGCCCCTGAAGCTTTCTTT
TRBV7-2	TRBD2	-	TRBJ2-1	CASSRTSGGYNEQFF	TGTGCCAGCAGCCGTACTAGCGGGGGGTACAATGAGCAGTTCTTC
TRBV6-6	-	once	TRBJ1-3	CASSYSPGSGNTIYF	TGTGCCAGCAGTTACTCGCCGGGTTCTGGAAACACCATATATTTT
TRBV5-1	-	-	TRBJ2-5	CASSPQLDGETQYF	TGCGCCAGCAGCCCCCAACTAGACGGCGAGACCCAGTACTTC
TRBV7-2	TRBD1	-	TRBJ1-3	CASSPTGAGNTIYF	TGTGCCAGCAGCCCGACAGGGGCTGGAAACACCATATATTTT
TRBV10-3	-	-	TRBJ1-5	CAIRKDTDSNQPQHF	TGTGCCATAAGAAAGGACACCGATAGCAATCAGCCCCAGCATTTT
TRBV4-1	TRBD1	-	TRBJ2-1	CASSPIPGQGYLYNEQFF	TGCGCCAGCAGCCCGATCCCGGGACAGGGGTATCTCTACAATGAGCAGTTCTTC
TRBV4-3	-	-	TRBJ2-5	CASSPGHEETQYF	TGCGCCAGCAGCCCCGGACACGAAGAGACCCAGTACTTC
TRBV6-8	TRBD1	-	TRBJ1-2	CASTTEGRQGSGYGYTF	TGTGCCAGCACTACCGAGGGTAGACAGGGCTCCGGCTATGGCTACACCTTC
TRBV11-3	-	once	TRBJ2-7	CASSPGQRYEQYF	TGTGCCAGCAGCCCTGGACAGCGCTACGAGCAGTACTTC
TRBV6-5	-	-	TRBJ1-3	CASRGPGSGNTIYF	TGTGCCAGCAGAGGGCCGGGGTCTGGAAACACCATATATTTT